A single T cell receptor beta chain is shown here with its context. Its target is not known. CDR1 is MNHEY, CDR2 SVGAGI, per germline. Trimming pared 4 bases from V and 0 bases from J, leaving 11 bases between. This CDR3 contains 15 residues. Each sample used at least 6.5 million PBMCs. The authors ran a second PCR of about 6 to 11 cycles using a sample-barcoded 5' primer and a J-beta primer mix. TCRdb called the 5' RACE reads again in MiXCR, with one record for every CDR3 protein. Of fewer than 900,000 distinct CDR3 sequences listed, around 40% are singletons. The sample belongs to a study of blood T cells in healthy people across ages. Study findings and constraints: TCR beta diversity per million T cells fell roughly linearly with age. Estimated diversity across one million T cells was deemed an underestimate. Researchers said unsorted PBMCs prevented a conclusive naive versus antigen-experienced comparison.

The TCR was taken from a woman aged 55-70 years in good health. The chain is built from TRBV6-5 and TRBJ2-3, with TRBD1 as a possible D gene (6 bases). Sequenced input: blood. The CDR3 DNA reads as TGTGCCAGCAGTTTCAGGGGTACTAGCACAGATACGCAGTATTTT. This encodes CASSFRGTSTDTQYF.